This T cell receptor (beta chain) was recorded in a study of blood T cells in healthy people across ages. Study-level findings and limits: With naive T cell percentage, TCR beta diversity showed a strong correlation. Long-lived and aged donors differed, with more naive CD4+ cells and higher diversity in the long-lived.

Combining a sample-barcoded 5' primer with a J-beta primer mix, a second PCR ran for about 6 to 12 cycles. Each CDR3 protein gets one entry after TCRdb re-called the 5' RACE reads with MiXCR. The table has about a million distinct CDR3 sequences, roughly 47% seen once. Details on this clonotype: Its antigen is as yet unknown.

The CDR3 spans 15 residues. Per the germline V gene, CDR1 is SGHAT and CDR2 is FQNNGV. Between the trimmed V and J ends, which lost 4 bases and 7 bases, there was a span of 20 bases. This sequence was found in a woman in her sixties or seventies in good health. Sequencing was done on a sample of blood. The V call is TRBV11-2, the J call TRBJ2-7, with D hard to call. CDR3 DNA: TGTGCCAGCAGCTCGCGGATCGGCCTTTCGGATGAGCAGTACTTC. It is translated as CASSSRIGLSDEQYF.